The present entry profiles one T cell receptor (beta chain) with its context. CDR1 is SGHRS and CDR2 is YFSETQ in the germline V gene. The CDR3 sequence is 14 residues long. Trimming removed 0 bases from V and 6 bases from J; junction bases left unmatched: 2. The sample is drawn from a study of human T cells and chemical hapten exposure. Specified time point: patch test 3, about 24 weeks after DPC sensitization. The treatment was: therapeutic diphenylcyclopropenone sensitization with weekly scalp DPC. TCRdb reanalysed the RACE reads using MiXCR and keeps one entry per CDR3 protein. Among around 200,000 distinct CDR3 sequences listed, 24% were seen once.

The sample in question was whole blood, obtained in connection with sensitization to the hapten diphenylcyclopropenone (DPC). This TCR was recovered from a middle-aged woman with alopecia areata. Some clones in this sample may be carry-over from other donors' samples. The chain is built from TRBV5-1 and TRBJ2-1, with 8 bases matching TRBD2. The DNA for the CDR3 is TGCGCCAGCAGCTTGGATGGGACTAGCAATGAGCAGTTCTTC. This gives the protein CASSLDGTSNEQFF.